What follows are 27 T cell receptor beta chains derived from one specimen sequenced in a study of Tregs in tolerant kidney transplant recipients. TCRdb keeps only in-frame clones here, not all; method: immunoSEQ multiplex PCR. The data contain roughly 45,000 clones, around 90% of them singletons. Sequencing was performed on Tregs from blood. Receptors were obtained from a human donor in good health.

The chain is built from TRBV7-9 and TRBJ2-7, with TRBD2 matching over 13 bases. This CDR3 is 16 amino acids long. Trimming removed 5 bases from V and 4 bases from J; junction bases left unmatched: 8. Germline V CDR1 and CDR2: SEHNR, FQNEAQ (reference sequence). Here the CDR3 reads CASSAGTSGILYEQYF. The CDR3 region has the DNA TGTGCCAGCAGCGCCGGGACTAGCGGGATCTTATACGAGCAGTACTTC.

This chain uses TRBV18 with TRBJ2-7; the match to TRBD1 covers 7 bases. The junction had 9 bases not matched to a gene; V was cut back by 5 bases and J by 2 bases. The CDR3 length is 15 residues. From germline, CDR1 is KGHSH and CDR2 LQKENI. CDR3 protein: CASSAPNRGTYEQYF. The CDR3 DNA follows: TGTGCCAGCTCAGCCCCGAACAGGGGAACCTACGAGCAGTACTTC. Together with reference TRBV18 and TRBJ2-7, the CDR3 gives the full variable domain: NAGVMQNPRHLVRRRGQEARLRCSPMKGHSHVYWYRQLPEEGLKFMVYLQKENIIDESGMPKERFSAEFPKEGPSILRIQQVVRGDSAAYFCASSAPNRGTYEQYFGPGTRLTVT.

The J gene is TRBJ1-2, the V gene TRBV2, with 7 bases matching TRBD1. V was clipped by 2 bases and J by 8 bases; unmatched bases: 8. This CDR3 spans 14 amino acids. Germline CDR1 is SNHLY and CDR2 is FYNNEI. The CDR3 sequence is CASSEKGAGKGYTF. The CDR3 coding sequence is TGTGCCAGCAGTGAAAAGGGGGCCGGTAAGGGCTACACCTTC.

This chain connects TRBV11-2 to TRBJ1-5; D is unclear. The CDR3 length is 14 residues. The V end lost 4 bases, the J end lost 4 bases, and 11 bases lay between the germline ends. CDR1 SGHAT and CDR2 FQNNGV come from the germline V gene. CDR3 sequence (DNA): TGTGCCAGCAGCTACTACGGGCCGAATCAGCCCCAGCATTTT. Protein product: CASSYYGPNQPQHF. Full variable domain (missing parts from reference TRBV11-2 and TRBJ1-5): EAGVAQSPRYKIIEKRQSVAFWCNPISGHATLYWYQQILGQGPKLLIQFQNNGVVDDSQLPKDRFSAERLKGVDSTLKIQPAKLEDSAVYLCASSYYGPNQPQHFGDGTRLSIL.

This chain uses TRBV2 with TRBJ2-7, with 7 bases identical to TRBD1. Per germline, CDR1 SNHLY and CDR2 FYNNEI. CDR3 length: 13 amino acids. The trim removed 6 bases at V and 3 bases at J, leaving 5 bases unmatched. This CDR3 reads CASSRQGYYEQYF. The DNA of the CDR3 is TGTGCCAGCAGCCGACAGGGTTACTACGAGCAGTACTTC.

For this clone: A junction end diverges from the germline sequence, so it may reflect a read error. The chain has TRBV9 and TRBJ2-3; D may correspond to TRBD1 or TRBD2 (5 bases each). This CDR3 has 13 residues. Germline assignment: CDR1 SGDLS and CDR2 YYNGEE. In DNA, the CDR3 is TGCCCCTTGGGGGTTGAGGAGGACGATACGCAGTATTTT. Encoded protein: CPLGVEEDDTQYF.

CDR3 region: CASSELGGGSLKTQYF. CDR3 in DNA: TGTGCCAGCAGTGAATTGGGAGGGGGCAGTTTGAAGACCCAGTACTTC. The rearrangement uses TRBV2 and TRBJ2-5, with D perhaps given as TRBD1 or TRBD2 (7 bases each). Trimming pared 2 bases from V and 6 bases from J, leaving 19 bases between. Looked up from germline, CDR1 is SNHLY and CDR2 is FYNNEI. There are 16 residues in the CDR3.

The rearrangement joins TRBV30 to TRBJ1-2; 7 positions agree with TRBD1. Germline values: CDR1 GTSNPN, CDR2 SVGIG (reference sequence). The CDR3 is made up of 15 amino acids. V lost 0 bases, J lost 4 bases, and 8 bases stayed unmatched. The CDR3 DNA sequence: TGTGCCTGGAGTGTACGCAGGGGGAGAAGCTATGGCTACACCTTC. Amino acid sequence: CAWSVRRGRSYGYTF. Using reference TRBV30 and TRBJ1-2 for the parts outside the CDR3, the full variable domain is SQTIHQWPATLVQPVGSPLSLECTVEGTSNPNLYWYRQAAGRGLQLLFYSVGIGQISSEVPQNLSASRPQDRQFILSSKKLLLSDSGFYLCAWSVRRGRSYGYTFGSGTRLTVV.

The rearrangement links TRBV5-1 to TRBJ2-1, with no clear D. Trimming removed 4 bases at V and 10 bases at J, with 12 bases between. This CDR3 has 12 amino acids. CDR1 is SGHRS, CDR2 YFSETQ, per germline. CDR3 nucleotides: TGCGCCAGCAGCCAGTCTCAGTGGGAGCAGTTCTTC. It encodes CASSQSQWEQFF. The variable domain in full, with the rest retrieved from reference TRBV5-1 and TRBJ2-1, is KAGVTQTPRYLIKTRGQQVTLSCSPISGHRSVSWYQQTPGQGLQFLFEYFSETQRNKGNFPGRFSGRQFSNSRSEMNVSTLELGDSALYLCASSQSQWEQFFGPGTRLTVL.

The chain joins TRBV6-6 to TRBJ2-7; 13 bases are shared with TRBD2. Germline loops: CDR1 MNHNY, CDR2 SVGAGI (reference sequence). V gave up 8 bases and J gave up 3 bases; unmatched junction bases: 4. The length of the CDR3 is 14 residues. The CDR3 loop is CASGTSGARYEQYF. DNA for the CDR3: TGTGCCAGCGGGACTAGCGGGGCACGCTACGAGCAGTACTTC.

This sequence joins TRBV12-5 and TRBJ2-3; a possible D gene is TRBD2 (6 bases). Germline assignment: CDR1 LGHNT and CDR2 FRNRAP. This CDR3 spans 13 amino acids. The CDR3 loop is CAGLEGLGDTQYF. CDR3 in DNA: TGTGCCGGGTTGGAGGGGCTGGGAGATACGCAGTATTTT.

There are a few counts of this clone. The J gene is TRBJ2-5, the V gene TRBV6-5, with D unclear. Germline CDR1 MNHEY, CDR2 SVGAGI. V lost 7 bases and J lost 7, with 19 bases in between. The CDR3 spans 14 residues. This CDR3 is CASTLTLSHGTQYF. The CDR3 region has the DNA TGTGCCAGCACCCTTACCCTTAGTCACGGGACCCAGTACTTC.

V is TRBV2 and J is TRBJ1-1, with 8 bases matching TRBD1. J lost 4 bases, V lost 7 bases, and 11 bases had no gene match. Germline CDR1 is SNHLY and CDR2 is FYNNEI. The length of the CDR3 is 15 residues. The CDR3 sequence is CASTVDRAYSTEAFF. The CDR3 DNA reads as TGTGCCAGCACTGTGGACAGGGCATATAGCACTGAAGCTTTCTTT.

This chain joins TRBV10-2 and TRBJ1-6; D remains unclear. The CDR3 is made up of 13 amino acids. Germline V gives CDR1 WSHSY, CDR2 SAAADI. Trimming removed 5 bases from V and 9 bases from J, with 11 bases in between. Here the CDR3 reads CASSNGPLSPLHF. The CDR3, as DNA: TGCGCCAGCAGTAACGGCCCTCTTTCACCCCTCCACTTT.

The V gene is TRBV5-6, the J gene TRBJ2-1; TRBD2 is a possible D gene (5 bases). Germline V gives CDR1 SGHDT, CDR2 YYEEEE. This CDR3 has 15 residues. V dropped 4 bases and J dropped 7 bases, with 18 bases sitting between them. This chain's CDR3 is CASSPIGVGSNEQFF. The CDR3, as DNA: TGTGCCAGCAGCCCGATCGGGGTTGGGAGTAATGAGCAGTTCTTC.

This clone was recorded once. This chain connects TRBV7-9 to TRBJ1-2; possible D gene TRBD1, 5 bases. CDR3 size: 16 residues. Trimming removed 5 bases at V and 2 bases at J, with 18 bases between. The germline V gene has CDR1 SEHNR and CDR2 FQNEAQ (reference sequence). The CDR3 coding sequence is TGTGCCAGCAGCAAGCTCTTAGGGGAGGTGAACTATGGCTACACCTTC. Its translation is CASSKLLGEVNYGYTF.

This sequence joins TRBV6-5 and TRBJ1-6, with D maybe TRBD1 (6 bases). Germline values: CDR1 MNHEY, CDR2 SVGAGI. V was cut by 0 bases and J by 7 bases, with 10 bases left in between. The CDR3 is made up of 15 amino acids. The chain's CDR3 is CASSYSRTVNSPLHF. The CDR3 nucleotides are TGTGCCAGCAGTTACTCCCGGACAGTCAATTCACCCCTCCACTTT.

This rearrangement joins TRBV5-6 to TRBJ2-7, with 7 bases that match TRBD2. Germline V gene data show CDR1 as SGHDT and CDR2 as YYEEEE. The CDR3 runs 13 residues. V trimming: 2 bases; J trimming: 6 bases; junction bases outside the gene matches: 5. The CDR3 is CASSFWGGIEQYF. CDR3 nucleotides: TGTGCCAGCAGCTTTTGGGGAGGGATCGAGCAGTACTTC.

The DNA of the CDR3 is TGTGCCAGCAGCTACACCGGGACACAGGAGACCCAGTACTTC. This encodes CASSYTGTQETQYF. The genes are TRBV5-4 and TRBJ2-5, with D maybe TRBD1 (6 bases). The CDR3 is 14 residues long. The ends were cut back, 3 bases at V and 5 bases at J, with 14 bases in the middle. Germline-derived CDR1 and CDR2 are SGHNT and YYREEE (reference sequence).

This chain joins TRBV19 and TRBJ2-7, with 7 bases identical to TRBD2. The J segment lost 2 bases and the V segment lost 6 bases, leaving 7 bases of the junction unmatched. The CDR3 consists of 14 residues. From germline, CDR1 is LNHDA and CDR2 SQIVND (reference sequence). This chain's CDR3 is CASSVTTSPYEQYF. The CDR3 nucleotides are TGTGCCAGTAGCGTTACGACTAGCCCCTACGAGCAGTACTTC.

J is TRBJ2-3 and V is TRBV2; 11 bases fit TRBD2. The junction had 9 bases not matched to a gene; V was cut back by 9 bases and J by 1 base. Per the germline V gene, CDR1 is SNHLY and CDR2 is FYNNEI. CDR3 length: 16 amino acids. CDR3 nucleotide sequence: TGTGCCAGTACTACTAGCGGGAGACGAGGCACAGATACGCAGTATTTT. Its protein product is CASTTSGRRGTDTQYF. Together with reference TRBV2 and TRBJ2-3, the CDR3 gives the full variable domain: EPEVTQTPSHQVTQMGQEVILRCVPISNHLYFYWYRQILGQKVEFLVSFYNNEISEKSEIFDDQFSVERPDGSNFTLKIRSTKLEDSAMYFCASTTSGRRGTDTQYFGPGTRLTVL.

The sample holds one count of this clone. The chain couples TRBV11-2 to TRBJ2-5; D tentatively fits TRBD1 or TRBD2 (6 bases each). CDR1 and CDR2 from the germline V gene are SGHAT and FQNNGV. V lost 4 bases and J 5 bases, leaving 17 bases between the germline ends. The CDR3 consists of 15 residues. Here the CDR3 DNA reads TGTGCCAGCAGCTCGCCCGGGGGCCGATGGGAGACCCAGTACTTC. Residues: CASSSPGGRWETQYF.

This chain joins TRBV25-1 and TRBJ1-6; TRBD1 aligns across 10 bases. Per germline, CDR1 MGHDK and CDR2 SYGVNS. CDR3 length: 14 residues. Trimming removed 5 bases from V and 12 bases from J; junction bases left unmatched: 7. The CDR3 DNA follows: TGTGCCAGCAGTCTGGGACAGGGGAGTTTACCCCTCCACTTT. This gives the protein CASSLGQGSLPLHF.

The rearrangement uses TRBV18 and TRBJ2-7; the match to TRBD1 covers 8 bases. The CDR3 spans 15 residues. Germline lookup yields CDR1 KGHSH and CDR2 LQKENI. The V gene end was trimmed by 2 bases and the J gene end by 6 bases; junction bases not matched to a gene: 9. Here the CDR3 reads CASSPETGVEFEQYF. The DNA of the CDR3 is TGTGCCAGCTCACCAGAGACAGGGGTTGAGTTCGAGCAGTACTTC.

V usage is TRBV7-6 and J usage is TRBJ1-4; tentatively, D is TRBD1 (6 bases). The V end lost 1 base, the J end lost 2 bases, and 8 bases lay between the germline ends. Germline loops: CDR1 SGHVS, CDR2 FNYEAQ. There are 15 residues in the CDR3. The CDR3 sequence is CASSLVGGTNEKLFF. In nucleotides, the CDR3 is TGTGCCAGCAGCTTAGTGGGGGGCACTAATGAAAAACTGTTTTTT.

The rearrangement uses TRBV4-1 and TRBJ2-1; 7 positions match TRBD2. Trimming at V came to 1 base and at J to 4 bases, leaving 7 bases not matched to a gene. Germline V gives CDR1 MGHRA, CDR2 YSYEKL. The CDR3 extends over 16 amino acids. CDR3 sequence: CASSQVDGEGYNEQFF. CDR3 coding DNA: TGCGCCAGCAGCCAAGTTGACGGGGAGGGTTACAATGAGCAGTTCTTC.

This chain connects TRBV11-3 to TRBJ2-7, with D possibly TRBD2 on 7 matching bases. The CDR3 has 16 residues. Trimming left V 4 bases short and J 5 bases short, with 21 bases between. Germline-derived CDR1 and CDR2 are SGHNT and YENEEA. The CDR3 loop reads CASSSGRGPPGNEQYF. In DNA form, the CDR3 reads TGTGCCAGCAGCTCCGGGCGGGGGCCGCCTGGCAACGAGCAGTACTTC.